This is a list of T cell receptor beta chains from one sample in a study of cytomegalovirus exposure and HLA in healthy donors. The method was immunoSEQ multiplex PCR; TCRdb's version includes in-frame clones alone and lacks a portion of them. This table holds 90,000 to 100,000 clones, about four fifths found once. The specimen sequenced was PBMCs. The receptors shown here come from a man between 45 and 60 years old in good health and CMV-seronegative. Both conserved end residues are part of each CDR3. Each record gives: D gene, J gene, clone size, CDR3 length, V gene, CDR3 protein, CDR3 DNA. D genes are given only for firm matches. Clone sizes are given selectively: once, few, many, or a class where the clone is expanded.

D gene: NA
J gene: TRBJ1-1
clone size: few
CDR3 length: 14
V gene: TRBV9
CDR3 protein: CASSVAGDTTEAFF
CDR3 DNA: TGTGCCAGCAGCGTAGCGGGGGATACCACTGAAGCTTTCTTT

D gene: TRBD2
J gene: TRBJ2-1
clone size: NA
CDR3 length: 14
V gene: TRBV5-1
CDR3 protein: CASSLAGGPNEQFF
CDR3 DNA: TGCGCCAGCAGCTTGGCGGGAGGCCCCAATGAGCAGTTCTTC

D gene: TRBD1
J gene: TRBJ2-4
clone size: NA
CDR3 length: 13
V gene: TRBV18
CDR3 protein: CASSSGQDGIQYF
CDR3 DNA: TGTGCCAGCTCATCAGGACAGGACGGCATTCAGTACTTC

D gene: NA
J gene: TRBJ2-1
clone size: once
CDR3 length: 16
V gene: TRBV7-6
CDR3 protein: CASSPGWRASYNEQFF
CDR3 DNA: TGTGCCAGCAGCCCAGGGTGGAGGGCCTCCTACAATGAGCAGTTCTTC

D gene: NA
J gene: TRBJ2-5
clone size: NA
CDR3 length: 15
V gene: TRBV6-6
CDR3 protein: CASSPGGRLGETQYF
CDR3 DNA: TGTGCCAGCAGTCCCGGGGGGCGGCTTGGAGAGACCCAGTACTTC

D gene: NA
J gene: TRBJ2-7
clone size: NA
CDR3 length: 14
V gene: TRBV7-2
CDR3 protein: CASSLVRQGSEQYF
CDR3 DNA: TGTGCCAGCAGCTTAGTACGCCAGGGGTCCGAGCAGTACTTC

D gene: TRBD2
J gene: TRBJ2-2
clone size: NA
CDR3 length: 15
V gene: TRBV7-6
CDR3 protein: CASSLEAGGFRELFF
CDR3 DNA: TGTGCCAGCAGCTTAGAGGCGGGAGGTTTTCGGGAGCTGTTTTTT

D gene: TRBD2
J gene: TRBJ2-3
clone size: NA
CDR3 length: 15
V gene: TRBV29-1
CDR3 protein: CSVQGGGSTADTQYF
CDR3 DNA: TGCAGCGTGCAGGGTGGCGGGAGCACTGCAGATACGCAGTATTTT

D gene: TRBD1
J gene: TRBJ2-7
clone size: NA
CDR3 length: 14
V gene: TRBV27
CDR3 protein: CASSGTGTDYEQYF
CDR3 DNA: TGTGCCAGCAGTGGTACCGGGACAGACTACGAGCAGTACTTC

D gene: NA
J gene: TRBJ1-1
clone size: once
CDR3 length: 13
V gene: TRBV7-9
CDR3 protein: CASGREGSTEAFF
CDR3 DNA: TGTGCCAGCGGCAGGGAGGGATCCACTGAAGCTTTCTTT

D gene: NA
J gene: TRBJ2-5
clone size: NA
CDR3 length: 13
V gene: TRBV7-9
CDR3 protein: CASSPLGGPTKYF
CDR3 DNA: TGTGCCAGCAGCCCCCTCGGAGGCCCCACAAAGTACTTC

D gene: TRBD1
J gene: TRBJ1-1
clone size: NA
CDR3 length: 16
V gene: TRBV5-1
CDR3 protein: CASSREGGVTNTEAFF
CDR3 DNA: TGCGCCAGCAGCAGAGAAGGGGGCGTAACGAACACTGAAGCTTTCTTT

D gene: NA
J gene: TRBJ2-3
clone size: NA
CDR3 length: 16
V gene: TRBV19
CDR3 protein: CASTTGTPAFADTQYF
CDR3 DNA: TGTGCCAGTACCACCGGGACACCCGCGTTTGCAGATACGCAGTATTTT

D gene: TRBD2
J gene: TRBJ2-1
clone size: NA
CDR3 length: 17
V gene: TRBV10-3
CDR3 protein: CAISESYSGRGNNEQFF
CDR3 DNA: TGTGCCATCAGTGAGTCTTATAGCGGGAGGGGCAACAATGAGCAGTTCTTC

D gene: NA
J gene: TRBJ1-5
clone size: NA
CDR3 length: 11
V gene: TRBV20-1
CDR3 protein: CSAGALRPQHF
CDR3 DNA: TGCAGTGCTGGGGCGTTGAGGCCCCAGCATTTT

D gene: NA
J gene: TRBJ1-5
clone size: NA
CDR3 length: 16
V gene: TRBV7-8
CDR3 protein: CASTSGTPYSNQPQHF
CDR3 DNA: TGTGCCAGCACCTCCGGGACACCCTATAGCAATCAGCCCCAGCATTTT

D gene: TRBD2
J gene: TRBJ2-7
clone size: NA
CDR3 length: 15
V gene: TRBV7-8
CDR3 protein: CASSSGLAGGYEQYF
CDR3 DNA: TGTGCCAGCAGCTCAGGACTAGCGGGAGGTTACGAGCAGTACTTC

D gene: TRBD2
J gene: TRBJ2-1
clone size: NA
CDR3 length: 15
V gene: TRBV9
CDR3 protein: CASSVAFEGGYEQFF
CDR3 DNA: TGTGCCAGCAGCGTAGCTTTTGAGGGAGGGTATGAGCAGTTCTTC

D gene: NA
J gene: TRBJ1-4
clone size: NA
CDR3 length: 13
V gene: TRBV29-1
CDR3 protein: CSVNSPINEKLFF
CDR3 DNA: TGCAGCGTTAACAGCCCCATTAATGAAAAACTGTTTTTT

D gene: TRBD2
J gene: TRBJ2-7
clone size: NA
CDR3 length: 20
V gene: TRBV4-1
CDR3 protein: CASSQEFGLADSFVAYEQYF
CDR3 DNA: TGCGCCAGCAGCCAAGAATTCGGACTAGCGGATTCCTTTGTGGCGTACGAGCAGTACTTC

D gene: NA
J gene: TRBJ1-1
clone size: few
CDR3 length: 13
V gene: TRBV2
CDR3 protein: CASIRAGNTEAFF
CDR3 DNA: TGTGCCAGCATTAGGGCGGGGAACACTGAAGCTTTCTTT

D gene: TRBD2
J gene: TRBJ2-5
clone size: NA
CDR3 length: 16
V gene: TRBV25-1
CDR3 protein: CASGATTSGSRETQYF
CDR3 DNA: TGTGCCAGTGGAGCCACGACTAGCGGGAGCCGGGAGACCCAGTACTTC

D gene: NA
J gene: TRBJ1-3
clone size: NA
CDR3 length: 14
V gene: TRBV5-4
CDR3 protein: CASSPGGDRGTIYF
CDR3 DNA: TGTGCCAGCAGCCCCGGAGGGGACCGAGGGACCATATATTTT

D gene: TRBD1
J gene: TRBJ2-5
clone size: NA
CDR3 length: 17
V gene: TRBV5-1
CDR3 protein: CASSLVKTGDRGETQYF
CDR3 DNA: TGCGCCAGCAGCTTGGTGAAAACAGGGGACCGGGGAGAGACCCAGTACTTC

D gene: TRBD1
J gene: TRBJ2-7
clone size: NA
CDR3 length: 16
V gene: TRBV13
CDR3 protein: CASSPHGTGGSYEQYF
CDR3 DNA: TGTGCCAGCAGCCCACACGGGACAGGGGGATCCTACGAGCAGTACTTC

D gene: NA
J gene: TRBJ1-3
clone size: NA
CDR3 length: 15
V gene: TRBV19
CDR3 protein: CASSIRQISGNTIYF
CDR3 DNA: TGTGCCAGTAGTATACGCCAGATCTCTGGAAACACCATATATTTT

D gene: TRBD1
J gene: TRBJ2-3
clone size: NA
CDR3 length: 16
V gene: TRBV15
CDR3 protein: CATSRSPGQYTDTQYF
CDR3 DNA: TGTGCCACCAGCAGATCTCCGGGACAGTACACAGATACGCAGTATTTT

D gene: NA
J gene: TRBJ2-3
clone size: NA
CDR3 length: 16
V gene: TRBV9
CDR3 protein: CASSPGNRPSTDTQYF
CDR3 DNA: TGTGCCAGCAGCCCCGGGAATCGGCCTAGCACAGATACGCAGTATTTT

D gene: TRBD2
J gene: TRBJ2-2
clone size: NA
CDR3 length: 16
V gene: TRBV6-6
CDR3 protein: CASSYISGGSTGELFF
CDR3 DNA: TGTGCCAGCAGTTATATTTCGGGAGGATCAACCGGGGAGCTGTTTTTT

D gene: NA
J gene: TRBJ2-7
clone size: NA
CDR3 length: 16
V gene: TRBV7-9
CDR3 protein: CASSPPGGRMLGEQYF
CDR3 DNA: TGTGCCAGCAGCCCCCCCGGAGGGCGCATGTTGGGGGAGCAGTACTTC

D gene: NA
J gene: TRBJ2-7
clone size: NA
CDR3 length: 15
V gene: TRBV27
CDR3 protein: CASSPPQRQGYEQYF
CDR3 DNA: TGTGCCAGCAGTCCCCCCCAGCGTCAAGGCTACGAGCAGTACTTC

D gene: TRBD1
J gene: TRBJ2-4
clone size: once
CDR3 length: 15
V gene: TRBV15
CDR3 protein: CATSRGTVAKNIQYF
CDR3 DNA: TGTGCCACCAGCAGGGGGACAGTAGCCAAAAACATTCAGTACTTC

D gene: TRBD1
J gene: TRBJ2-7
clone size: NA
CDR3 length: 16
V gene: TRBV10-3
CDR3 protein: CAISEVPGTGGYEQYF
CDR3 DNA: TGTGCCATCAGTGAAGTACCAGGGACAGGGGGCTACGAGCAGTACTTC

D gene: NA
J gene: TRBJ2-2
clone size: few
CDR3 length: 15
V gene: TRBV7-2
CDR3 protein: CASSLGSSSPGELFF
CDR3 DNA: TGTGCCAGCAGCTTAGGATCTAGTTCCCCCGGGGAGCTGTTTTTT

D gene: TRBD2
J gene: TRBJ2-1
clone size: NA
CDR3 length: 15
V gene: TRBV5-4
CDR3 protein: CASSWGAGVYNEQFF
CDR3 DNA: TGTGCCAGCAGCTGGGGAGCGGGAGTCTACAATGAGCAGTTCTTC

D gene: NA
J gene: TRBJ2-2
clone size: NA
CDR3 length: 14
V gene: TRBV28
CDR3 protein: CASSGQPNTGELFF
CDR3 DNA: TGTGCCAGCAGTGGACAGCCCAACACCGGGGAGCTGTTTTTT

D gene: NA
J gene: TRBJ2-6
clone size: NA
CDR3 length: 15
V gene: TRBV5-1
CDR3 protein: CASELGGLGANVLTF
CDR3 DNA: TGCGCCAGCGAGCTTGGAGGTCTTGGGGCCAACGTCCTGACTTTC

D gene: TRBD1
J gene: TRBJ1-2
clone size: NA
CDR3 length: 16
V gene: TRBV6-6
CDR3 protein: CASTSPSRDSIYGYTF
CDR3 DNA: TGTGCCAGCACCAGCCCAAGCCGGGACAGCATCTATGGCTACACCTTC

D gene: NA
J gene: TRBJ1-1
clone size: NA
CDR3 length: 16
V gene: TRBV27
CDR3 protein: CASSIDRFHMNTEAFF
CDR3 DNA: TGTGCCAGCAGCATCGACAGATTCCATATGAACACTGAAGCTTTCTTT

D gene: NA
J gene: TRBJ1-3
clone size: once
CDR3 length: 13
V gene: TRBV6-5
CDR3 protein: CASMGNSGNTIYF
CDR3 DNA: TGTGCCAGCATGGGCAACTCTGGAAACACCATATATTTT

D gene: NA
J gene: TRBJ1-4
clone size: NA
CDR3 length: 14
V gene: TRBV4-3
CDR3 protein: CASSQQGVEEKLFF
CDR3 DNA: TGCGCCAGCAGCCAGCAGGGTGTAGAGGAAAAACTGTTTTTT

D gene: NA
J gene: TRBJ1-2
clone size: NA
CDR3 length: 14
V gene: TRBV4-3
CDR3 protein: CASSQDGTSSGYTF
CDR3 DNA: TGCGCCAGCAGCCAGGACGGGACTAGCAGTGGCTACACCTTC

D gene: TRBD1
J gene: TRBJ2-1
clone size: NA
CDR3 length: 16
V gene: TRBV11-2
CDR3 protein: CASSPPGTVLVNEQFF
CDR3 DNA: TGTGCCAGCAGCCCCCCAGGGACAGTTTTAGTCAATGAGCAGTTCTTC

D gene: TRBD1
J gene: TRBJ1-5
clone size: NA
CDR3 length: 17
V gene: TRBV19
CDR3 protein: CASSTSGQGGTIQPQHF
CDR3 DNA: TGTGCCAGTAGTACCTCCGGACAGGGAGGTACAATTCAGCCCCAGCATTTT

D gene: TRBD1
J gene: TRBJ2-7
clone size: NA
CDR3 length: 15
V gene: TRBV9
CDR3 protein: CASSAMGQASYEQYF
CDR3 DNA: TGTGCCAGCAGCGCCATGGGACAGGCTTCCTACGAGCAGTACTTC

D gene: TRBD1
J gene: TRBJ2-7
clone size: NA
CDR3 length: 13
V gene: TRBV7-8
CDR3 protein: CASSRTGGYEQYF
CDR3 DNA: TGTGCCAGCAGCAGGACAGGGGGCTACGAGCAGTACTTC

D gene: TRBD1
J gene: TRBJ2-5
clone size: NA
CDR3 length: 15
V gene: TRBV7-8
CDR3 protein: CASSLATGGGETQYF
CDR3 DNA: TGTGCCAGCAGCTTAGCGACAGGGGGAGGAGAGACCCAGTACTTC

D gene: TRBD2
J gene: TRBJ2-3
clone size: NA
CDR3 length: 19
V gene: TRBV4-1
CDR3 protein: CASSSQTLAGGLGTDTQYF
CDR3 DNA: TGCGCCAGCAGCTCTCAAACGCTAGCGGGAGGCTTAGGCACAGATACGCAGTATTTT

D gene: TRBD2
J gene: TRBJ2-1
clone size: NA
CDR3 length: 17
V gene: TRBV2
CDR3 protein: CASSVTNPAGVYNEQFF
CDR3 DNA: TGTGCCAGCAGTGTAACTAACCCAGCGGGAGTCTACAATGAGCAGTTCTTC

D gene: TRBD2
J gene: TRBJ2-7
clone size: NA
CDR3 length: 14
V gene: TRBV6-1
CDR3 protein: CASRITSGSYEQYF
CDR3 DNA: TGTGCCAGCAGGATCACTAGCGGAAGCTACGAGCAGTACTTC

D gene: TRBD1
J gene: TRBJ1-1
clone size: NA
CDR3 length: 15
V gene: TRBV5-1
CDR3 protein: CASSLEPGGNTEAFF
CDR3 DNA: TGCGCCAGCAGCTTGGAGCCAGGGGGAAACACTGAAGCTTTCTTT

D gene: TRBD1
J gene: TRBJ2-7
clone size: NA
CDR3 length: 14
V gene: TRBV5-1
CDR3 protein: CASSFDRGSHEQYF
CDR3 DNA: TGCGCCAGCAGCTTTGACAGGGGGTCCCACGAGCAGTACTTC

D gene: TRBD1
J gene: TRBJ2-2
clone size: NA
CDR3 length: 16
V gene: TRBV11-3
CDR3 protein: CASSFRQGRGTGELFF
CDR3 DNA: TGTGCCAGCAGCTTTAGACAGGGCCGAGGGACCGGGGAGCTGTTTTTT

D gene: NA
J gene: TRBJ2-7
clone size: NA
CDR3 length: 11
V gene: TRBV29-1
CDR3 protein: CSGEMGYEQYF
CDR3 DNA: TGCAGCGGGGAGATGGGCTACGAGCAGTACTTC

D gene: NA
J gene: TRBJ2-3
clone size: NA
CDR3 length: 15
V gene: TRBV7-3
CDR3 protein: CASSMAGSSTDTQYF
CDR3 DNA: TGTGCCAGCAGCATGGCCGGGTCTAGCACAGATACGCAGTATTTT